This T cell receptor beta chain stems from a study of T cells in Graves' hyperthyroidism and ophthalmopathy. General study findings and limits: Peripheral blood also featured most of the thyroid clonotypes expanded above 0.001.

Germline V gene lookup returns CDR1 SEHNR and CDR2 FQNEAQ (reference sequence). V shed 2 bases and J shed 5 bases, with 7 bases lying between them. CDR3 size: 13 residues. The sample holds many counts of this clonotype. Its antigen is unidentified. Amplified regions were TCR beta CDR3 sequences from RNA transcripts. First-round RT-PCR with HTBI primers amplified the TCR CDR3 region. TCRdb reprocessed the multiplex PCR reads with MiXCR, giving one entry per CDR3 protein. The table shows 350,000 or so distinct CDR3 sequences, with about 15% occurring only once. The origin of this receptor is a woman aged 30 to 39 with Graves' hyperthyroidism that later progressed to Graves' ophthalmopathy. Material: blood. The rearrangement joins TRBV7-9 to TRBJ2-1; no firm D call. CDR3 DNA: TGTGCCAGCAGCTTATATGGAGACAATGAGCAGTTCTTC. It specifies CASSLYGDNEQFF.